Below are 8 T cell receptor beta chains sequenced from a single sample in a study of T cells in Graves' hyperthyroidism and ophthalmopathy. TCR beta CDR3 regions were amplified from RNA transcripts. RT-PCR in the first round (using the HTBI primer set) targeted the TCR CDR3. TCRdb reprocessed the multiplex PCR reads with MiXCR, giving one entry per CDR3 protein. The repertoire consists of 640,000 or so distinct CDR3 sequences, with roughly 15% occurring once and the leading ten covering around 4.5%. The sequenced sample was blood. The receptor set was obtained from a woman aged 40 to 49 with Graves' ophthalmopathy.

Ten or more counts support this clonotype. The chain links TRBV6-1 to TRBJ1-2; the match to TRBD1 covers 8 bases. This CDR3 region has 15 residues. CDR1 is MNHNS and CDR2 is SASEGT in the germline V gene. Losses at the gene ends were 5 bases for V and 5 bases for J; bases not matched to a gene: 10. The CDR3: CASSTTRQGTYGYTF. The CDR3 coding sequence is TGTGCCAGCAGTACCACCCGACAGGGGACATATGGCTACACCTTC.

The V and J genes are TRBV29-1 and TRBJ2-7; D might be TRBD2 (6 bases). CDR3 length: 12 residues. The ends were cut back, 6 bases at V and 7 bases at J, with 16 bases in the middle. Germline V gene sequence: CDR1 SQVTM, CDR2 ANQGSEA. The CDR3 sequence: CSVTPSGEEQYF. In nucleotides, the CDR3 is TGCAGCGTGACCCCTTCGGGGGAAGAGCAGTACTTC.

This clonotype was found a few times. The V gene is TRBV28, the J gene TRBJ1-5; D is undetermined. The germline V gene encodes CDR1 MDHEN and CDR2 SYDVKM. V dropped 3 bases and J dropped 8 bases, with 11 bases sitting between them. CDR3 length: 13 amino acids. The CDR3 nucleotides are TGTGCCAGCAGTTTTGGAGGGTTTGAGCCCCAGCATTTT. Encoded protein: CASSFGGFEPQHF.

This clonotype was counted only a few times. The CDR3 is CASSLRGPGTGTGELFF. The CDR3 DNA is TGTGCCAGCAGCCTCCGGGGACCCGGGACGGGAACCGGGGAGCTGTTTTTT. This sequence joins TRBV11-2 and TRBJ2-2; D could derive from TRBD1 or TRBD2 (5 bases each). Germline V gene data show CDR1 as SGHAT and CDR2 as FQNNGV. V lost 5 bases and J lost 5, with 21 bases in between. This CDR3 region has 17 residues.

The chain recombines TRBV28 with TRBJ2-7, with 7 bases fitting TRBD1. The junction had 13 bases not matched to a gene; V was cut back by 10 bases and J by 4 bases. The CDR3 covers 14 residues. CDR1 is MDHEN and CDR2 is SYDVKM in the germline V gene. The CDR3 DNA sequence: TGTGCCATTGGGGATGGGGACAGCCTATACGAGCAGTACTTC. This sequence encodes CAIGDGDSLYEQYF.

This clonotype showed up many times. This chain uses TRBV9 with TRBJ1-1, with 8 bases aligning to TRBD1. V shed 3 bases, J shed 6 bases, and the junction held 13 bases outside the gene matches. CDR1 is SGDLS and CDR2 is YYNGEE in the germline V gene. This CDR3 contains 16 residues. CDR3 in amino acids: CASSGEHRQGFAEAFF. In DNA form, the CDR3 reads TGTGCCAGCAGCGGGGAGCATAGACAGGGGTTCGCTGAAGCTTTCTTT.

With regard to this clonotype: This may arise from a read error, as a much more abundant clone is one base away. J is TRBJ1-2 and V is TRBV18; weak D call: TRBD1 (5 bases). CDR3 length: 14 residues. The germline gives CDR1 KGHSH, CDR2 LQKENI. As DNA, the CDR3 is TGTACCAGCTCACTCATTTCAGGGCGCGATGGCTACACCTTC. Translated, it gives CTSSLISGRDGYTF.

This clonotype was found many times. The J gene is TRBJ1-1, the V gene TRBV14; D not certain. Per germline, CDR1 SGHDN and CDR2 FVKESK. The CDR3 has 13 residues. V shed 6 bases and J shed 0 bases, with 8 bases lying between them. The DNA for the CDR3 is TGTGCCAGCAGGAATACACTGAACACTGAAGCTTTCTTT. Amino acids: CASRNTLNTEAFF.